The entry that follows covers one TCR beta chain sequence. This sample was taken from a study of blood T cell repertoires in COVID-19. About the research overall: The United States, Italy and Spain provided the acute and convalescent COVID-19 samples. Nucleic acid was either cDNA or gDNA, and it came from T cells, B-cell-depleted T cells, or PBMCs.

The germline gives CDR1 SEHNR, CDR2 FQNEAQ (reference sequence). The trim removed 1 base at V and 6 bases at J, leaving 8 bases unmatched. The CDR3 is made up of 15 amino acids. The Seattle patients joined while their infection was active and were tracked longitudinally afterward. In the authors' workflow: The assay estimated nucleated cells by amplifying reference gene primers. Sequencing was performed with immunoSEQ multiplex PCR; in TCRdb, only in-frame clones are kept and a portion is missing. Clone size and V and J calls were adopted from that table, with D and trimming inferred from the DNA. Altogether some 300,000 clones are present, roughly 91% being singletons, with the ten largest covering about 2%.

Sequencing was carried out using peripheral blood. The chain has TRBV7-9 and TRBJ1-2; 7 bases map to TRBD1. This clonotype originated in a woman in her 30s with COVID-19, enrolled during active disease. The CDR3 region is CASSLGGRQGHGYTF. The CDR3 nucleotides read TGTGCCAGCAGCTTAGGAGGTCGACAGGGCCATGGCTACACCTTC.